Listed below are T cell receptor beta chains from one sample, sequenced in a study of blood T cell repertoires in COVID-19. Profiling relied on immunoSEQ multiplex PCR, and the TCRdb table lists in-frame clones only, not all of them. Found here are roughly 190,000 clones, 82% of them singletons; the top ten hold less than 5.5%. The sequenced material came from PBMCs or T cells enriched from blood (not recorded which). Source of these receptors: a woman aged 60-75 years with acute COVID-19. The CDR3 runs from the conserved cysteine through the conserved F or W. The D gene is left open where the match is weak. Not every row has a clone size; where given, it reads once, few, many or a size class.

TRBJ2-2	TRBV4-3	-	-	CASSQDTNTGELFF	TGCGCCAGCAGCCAAGATACGAACACCGGGGAGCTGTTTTTT
TRBJ2-3	TRBV7-2	-	TRBD2	CASSPSGTGTDTQYF	TGTGCCAGCAGCCCTAGCGGGACCGGCACAGATACGCAGTATTTT
TRBJ1-1	TRBV27	-	TRBD1	CASGQTGWDTEAFF	TGTGCCAGCGGTCAGACAGGGTGGGACACTGAAGCTTTCTTT
TRBJ2-5	TRBV11-3	-	TRBD1	CASSARDRGKETQYF	TGTGCCAGCAGCGCCCGTGACAGGGGTAAAGAGACCCAGTACTTC
TRBJ1-4	TRBV19	-	-	CASSGNEKLFF	TGTGCCAGTAGCGGGAATGAAAAACTGTTTTTT
TRBJ1-3	TRBV6-1	few	-	CASSEAHGGSSGNTIYF	TGTGCCAGCAGTGAAGCGCATGGGGGGTCCTCTGGAAACACCATATATTTT
TRBJ1-1	TRBV19	many	-	CASTSSPGALDSAFF	TGTGCCAGTACCTCAAGTCCAGGGGCCCTCGACTCTGCTTTCTTT
TRBJ1-2	TRBV7-2	-	-	CASSRRQVSNYGYTF	TGTGCCAGCAGCAGGAGACAGGTGTCGAACTATGGCTACACCTTC
TRBJ1-5	TRBV27	-	TRBD1	CASSFTGGGQPQHF	TGTGCCAGCAGTTTTACAGGGGGCGGTCAGCCCCAGCATTTT
TRBJ1-6	TRBV7-9	once	-	CASSSSAAPWGSYNSPLHF	TGTGCCAGCAGCTCCTCAGCGGCCCCCTGGGGCTCCTATAATTCACCCCTCCACTTT
TRBJ1-1	TRBV11-2	-	-	CASSSDGPLRVRNTEAFF	TGTGCCAGCAGCTCCGATGGACCCCTGAGGGTAAGGAACACTGAAGCTTTCTTT
TRBJ1-2	TRBV6-5	-	-	CASSPIGGGNYGYTF	TGTGCCAGCAGTCCTATAGGGGGGGGCAACTATGGTTACACCTTC
TRBJ2-1	TRBV9	-	TRBD2	CASSISGLEYNEQFF	TGTGCCAGCAGCATCTCGGGACTAGAGTACAATGAGCAGTTCTTC
TRBJ2-1	TRBV7-9	-	-	CASSLQGPNEQFF	TGTGCCAGCAGCTTACAGGGTCCCAATGAGCAGTTCTTC
TRBJ1-6	TRBV4-2	-	-	CASGRVGENSPLHF	TGTGCCAGCGGGAGGGTGGGGGAAAATTCACCCCTCCACTTT
TRBJ2-2	TRBV7-9	-	-	CASSLGLQAGELFF	TGTGCCAGCAGCTTGGGGCTACAGGCCGGGGAGCTGTTTTTT
TRBJ2-5	TRBV30	-	-	CASSGSAQETQYF	TGTGCCTCCTCGGGTAGCGCTCAAGAGACCCAGTACTTC
TRBJ2-3	TRBV4-1	-	TRBD2	CASSQDQRERWDTQYF	TGCGCCAGCAGCCAAGATCAGCGGGAGCGGTGGGATACGCAGTATTTT
TRBJ1-5	TRBV23-1	-	-	CASSLVRRPNQPQHF	TGCGCCAGCAGTCTAGTCAGGAGGCCGAATCAGCCCCAGCATTTT
TRBJ1-2	TRBV7-2	-	TRBD1	CASSHGQGENGYTF	TGTGCCAGCAGCCACGGACAGGGGGAAAATGGCTACACCTTC
TRBJ2-3	TRBV19	-	TRBD2	CASSPGTSGPDTQYF	TGTGCCAGTAGTCCCGGGACTAGCGGCCCAGATACGCAGTATTTT
TRBJ1-2	TRBV7-8	-	TRBD1	CASSTDRDGFKGYTF	TGTGCCAGCAGCACAGACAGGGACGGGTTCAAGGGCTACACCTTC
TRBJ1-2	TRBV18	-	-	CASSSPRDYGYTF	TGTGCCAGCTCATCACCCAGGGACTATGGCTACACCTTC
TRBJ2-5	TRBV9	-	-	CASSSPGRFGETQYF	TGTGCCAGCAGCTCCCCGGGGAGGTTCGGAGAGACCCAGTACTTC
TRBJ2-7	TRBV6-5	-	TRBD1	CASRSTGASGEQYF	TGTGCCAGCAGATCCACAGGGGCCTCAGGCGAGCAGTACTTC
TRBJ2-6	TRBV19	once	-	CASSHGSGANVLTF	TGTGCCAGTAGCCACGGCTCTGGGGCCAACGTCCTGACTTTC
TRBJ1-2	TRBV19	-	-	CASSIGGVGTGGGYTF	TGTGCCAGTAGTATCGGCGGCGTCGGGACTGGCGGTGGCTACACCTTC
TRBJ1-2	TRBV5-1	-	-	CASSPTVNYGYTF	TGCGCCAGCAGCCCGACAGTTAACTATGGCTACACCTTC
TRBJ1-1	TRBV19	-	-	CASSARLNTEAFF	TGTGCCAGTAGTGCGAGGTTAAACACTGAAGCTTTCTTT
TRBJ1-3	TRBV25-1	-	TRBD1	CASRARGHSSGNTIYF	TGTGCCAGCAGAGCCAGGGGGCATTCCTCTGGAAACACCATATATTTT
TRBJ2-5	TRBV7-9	-	TRBD1	CASSQTDRGYQETQYF	TGTGCCAGCAGTCAGACGGACAGGGGGTACCAAGAGACCCAGTACTTC
TRBJ1-2	TRBV18	-	TRBD1	CASSLGTANYGYTF	TGTGCCAGCTCCCTCGGGACAGCCAACTATGGCTACACCTTC
TRBJ2-2	TRBV28	-	-	CASSRNTGELFF	TGTGCCAGCAGTCGGAACACCGGGGAGCTGTTTTTT
TRBJ2-3	TRBV7-2	once	-	CASSPRAGADTQYF	TGTGCCAGCAGCCCGAGGGCTGGGGCAGATACGCAGTATTTT
TRBJ2-1	TRBV6-1	-	TRBD1	CASSEADRVPYNEQFF	TGTGCCAGCAGTGAAGCGGACAGGGTCCCCTACAATGAGCAGTTCTTC
TRBJ1-4	TRBV7-2	-	TRBD1	CASSLFQGANEKLFF	TGTGCCAGCAGCCTATTCCAGGGGGCTAATGAAAAACTGTTTTTT